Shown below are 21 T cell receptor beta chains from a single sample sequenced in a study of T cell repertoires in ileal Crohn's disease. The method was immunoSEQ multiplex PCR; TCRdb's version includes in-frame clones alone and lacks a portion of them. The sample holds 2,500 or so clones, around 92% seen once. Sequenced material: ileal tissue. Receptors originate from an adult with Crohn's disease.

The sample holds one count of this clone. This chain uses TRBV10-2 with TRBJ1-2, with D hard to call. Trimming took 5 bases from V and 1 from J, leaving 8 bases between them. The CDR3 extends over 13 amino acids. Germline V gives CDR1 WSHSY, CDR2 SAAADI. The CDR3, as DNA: TGCGCCAGCAGTCTCGGAGTTAACTATGGCTACACCTTC. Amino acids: CASSLGVNYGYTF.

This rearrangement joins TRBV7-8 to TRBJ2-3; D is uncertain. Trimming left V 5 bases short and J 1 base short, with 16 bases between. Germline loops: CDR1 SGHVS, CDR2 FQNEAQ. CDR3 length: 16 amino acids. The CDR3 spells CASSPNPRVGTDTQYF. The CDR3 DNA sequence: TGTGCCAGCAGCCCTAACCCCCGGGTTGGCACAGATACGCAGTATTTT.

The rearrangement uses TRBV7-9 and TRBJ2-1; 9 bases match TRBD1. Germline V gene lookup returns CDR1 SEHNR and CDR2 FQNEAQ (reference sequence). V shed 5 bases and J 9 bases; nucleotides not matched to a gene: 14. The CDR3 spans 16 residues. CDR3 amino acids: CASSGTGGRRYFEQFF. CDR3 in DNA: TGTGCCAGCAGCGGAACAGGGGGCCGGAGGTATTTTGAGCAGTTCTTC. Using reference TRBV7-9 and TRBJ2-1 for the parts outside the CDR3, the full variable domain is DTGVSQNPRHKITKRGQNVTFRCDPISEHNRLYWYRQTLGQGPEFLTYFQNEAQLEKSRLLSDRFSAERPKGSFSTLEIQRTEQGDSAMYLCASSGTGGRRYFEQFFGPGTRLTVL.

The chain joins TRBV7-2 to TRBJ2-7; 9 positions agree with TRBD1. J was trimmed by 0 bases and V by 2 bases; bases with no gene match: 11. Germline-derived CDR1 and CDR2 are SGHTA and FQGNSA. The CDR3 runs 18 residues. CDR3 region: CASSLTGGGISISYEQYF. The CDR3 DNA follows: TGTGCCAGCAGCTTAACAGGGGGCGGGATTAGTATCTCCTACGAGCAGTACTTC. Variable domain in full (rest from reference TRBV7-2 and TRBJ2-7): GAGVSQSPSNKVTEKGKDVELRCDPISGHTALYWYRQSLGQGLEFLIYFQGNSAPDKSGLPSDRFSAERTGGSVSTLTIQRTQQEDSAVYLCASSLTGGGISISYEQYFGPGTRLTVT.

The CDR3 DNA sequence: TGTGCCAGCAGTGTCATACGACAGGCAACCTCCACCGGGGAGCTGTTTTTT. Its protein is CASSVIRQATSTGELFF. The V call is TRBV28, the J call TRBJ2-2; the D gene is possibly TRBD1 (6 bases). This CDR3 contains 17 residues. V was pared by 5 bases and J by 4 bases, with 20 bases between. CDR1 and CDR2 (germline): MDHEN, SYDVKM.

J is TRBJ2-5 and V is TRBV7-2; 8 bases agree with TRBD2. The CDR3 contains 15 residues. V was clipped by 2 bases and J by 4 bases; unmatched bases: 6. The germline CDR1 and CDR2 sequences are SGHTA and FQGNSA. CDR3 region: CASSLQAGATETQYF. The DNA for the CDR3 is TGTGCCAGCAGCTTACAAGCGGGGGCAACAGAGACCCAGTACTTC.

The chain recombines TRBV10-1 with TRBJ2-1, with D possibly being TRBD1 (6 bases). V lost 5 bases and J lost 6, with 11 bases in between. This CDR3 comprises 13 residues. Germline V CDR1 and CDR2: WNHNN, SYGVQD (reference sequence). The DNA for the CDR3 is TGCGCCAGCAGTAGGGACATCTCCAATGAGCAGTTCTTC. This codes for CASSRDISNEQFF.

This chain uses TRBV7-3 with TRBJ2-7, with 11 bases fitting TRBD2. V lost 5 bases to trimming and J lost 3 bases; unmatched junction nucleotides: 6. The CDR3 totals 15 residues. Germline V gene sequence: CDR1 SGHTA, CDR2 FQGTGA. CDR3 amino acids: CASSVTSGGNYEQYF. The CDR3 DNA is TGTGCCAGCAGCGTTACTAGCGGGGGTAACTACGAGCAGTACTTC.

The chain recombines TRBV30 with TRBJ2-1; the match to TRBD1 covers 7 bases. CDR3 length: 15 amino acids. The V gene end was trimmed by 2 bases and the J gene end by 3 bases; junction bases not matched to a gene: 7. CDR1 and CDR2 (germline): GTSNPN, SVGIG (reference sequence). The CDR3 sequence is CAWSLGDRDYNEQFF. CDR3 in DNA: TGTGCCTGGAGTTTGGGTGACAGGGACTACAATGAGCAGTTCTTC.

CDR3 loop: CASSPEVLNYGYTF. CDR3 sequence (DNA): TGTGCCAGCAGCCCGGAGGTCCTCAACTATGGCTACACCTTC. The rearrangement joins TRBV5-4 to TRBJ1-2; D is uncertain. This CDR3 region has 14 residues. V was shortened by 4 bases and J by 2 bases, with 12 bases between the two germline ends. Germline CDR1 reads SGHNT; CDR2 reads YYREEE (reference sequence).

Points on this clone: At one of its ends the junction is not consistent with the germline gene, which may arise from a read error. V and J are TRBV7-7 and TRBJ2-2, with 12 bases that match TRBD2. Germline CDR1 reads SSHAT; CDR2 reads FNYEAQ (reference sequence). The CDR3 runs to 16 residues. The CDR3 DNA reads TGTGCTAGCAGCTCACCTAGCGGGGGGGCTACCGGGGAGCTGTTTTTT. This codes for CASSSPSGGATGELFF.

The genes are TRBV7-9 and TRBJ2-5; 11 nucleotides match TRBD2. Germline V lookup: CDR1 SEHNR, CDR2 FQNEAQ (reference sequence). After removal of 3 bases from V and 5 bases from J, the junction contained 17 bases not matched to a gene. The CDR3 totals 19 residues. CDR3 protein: CASSLGLAAKLRPVETQYF. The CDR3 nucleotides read TGTGCCAGCAGCTTGGGACTAGCGGCAAAGCTACGGCCAGTGGAGACCCAGTACTTC.

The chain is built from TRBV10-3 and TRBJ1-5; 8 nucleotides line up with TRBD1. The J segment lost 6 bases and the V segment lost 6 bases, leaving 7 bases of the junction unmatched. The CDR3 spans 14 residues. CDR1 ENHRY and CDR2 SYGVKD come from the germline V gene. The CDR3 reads CAISQGAEGQPQHF. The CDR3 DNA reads TGTGCCATCAGCCAGGGGGCCGAGGGTCAGCCCCAGCATTTT.

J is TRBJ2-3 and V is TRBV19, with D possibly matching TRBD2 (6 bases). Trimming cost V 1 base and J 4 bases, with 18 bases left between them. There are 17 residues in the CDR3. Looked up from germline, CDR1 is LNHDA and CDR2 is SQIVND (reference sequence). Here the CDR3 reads CASSIGPFGGAPDTQYF. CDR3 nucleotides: TGTGCCAGTAGTATAGGCCCCTTCGGGGGAGCCCCAGATACGCAGTATTTT.

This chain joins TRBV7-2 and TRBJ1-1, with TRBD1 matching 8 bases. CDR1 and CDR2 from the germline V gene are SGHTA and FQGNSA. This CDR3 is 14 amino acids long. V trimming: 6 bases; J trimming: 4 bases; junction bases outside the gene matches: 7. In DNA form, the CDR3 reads TGTGCCAGCAGTCGAGTACAGGGGGTCACTGAAGCTTTCTTT. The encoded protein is CASSRVQGVTEAFF.

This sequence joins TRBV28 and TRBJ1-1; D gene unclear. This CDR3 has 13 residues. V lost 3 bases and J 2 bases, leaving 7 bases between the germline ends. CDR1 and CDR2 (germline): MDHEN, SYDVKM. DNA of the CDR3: TGTGCCAGCAGTTTCCCAGGTAACACTGAAGCTTTCTTT. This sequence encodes CASSFPGNTEAFF.

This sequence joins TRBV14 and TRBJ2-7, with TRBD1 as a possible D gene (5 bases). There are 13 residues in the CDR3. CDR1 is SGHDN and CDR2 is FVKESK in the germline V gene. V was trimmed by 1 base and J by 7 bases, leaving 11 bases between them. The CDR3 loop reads CASSQAMGREQYF. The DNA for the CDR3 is TGTGCCAGCAGCCAAGCGATGGGGCGTGAGCAGTACTTC.

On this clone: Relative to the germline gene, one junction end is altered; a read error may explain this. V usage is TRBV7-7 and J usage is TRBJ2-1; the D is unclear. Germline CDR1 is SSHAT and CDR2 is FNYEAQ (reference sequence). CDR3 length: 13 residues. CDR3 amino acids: CASSRSLGYEQFF. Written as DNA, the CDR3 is TGTGCTAGCAGCCGGAGTCTAGGATATGAGCAGTTCTTC.

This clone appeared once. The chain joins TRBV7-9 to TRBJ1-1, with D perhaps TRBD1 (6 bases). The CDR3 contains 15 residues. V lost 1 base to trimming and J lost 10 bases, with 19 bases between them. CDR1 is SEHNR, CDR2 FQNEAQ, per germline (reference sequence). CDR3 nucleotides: TGTGCCAGCAGCTTAGGAAAAAGGGGGACCGTTGGAGCTTTCTTT. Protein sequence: CASSLGKRGTVGAFF.

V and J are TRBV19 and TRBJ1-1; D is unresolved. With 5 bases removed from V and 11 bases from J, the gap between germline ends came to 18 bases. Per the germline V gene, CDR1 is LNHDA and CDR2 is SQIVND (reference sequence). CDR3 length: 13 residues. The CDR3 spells CASSGGLPFLAFF. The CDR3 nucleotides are TGTGCCAGTAGTGGAGGTCTTCCTTTTTTGGCTTTCTTT.

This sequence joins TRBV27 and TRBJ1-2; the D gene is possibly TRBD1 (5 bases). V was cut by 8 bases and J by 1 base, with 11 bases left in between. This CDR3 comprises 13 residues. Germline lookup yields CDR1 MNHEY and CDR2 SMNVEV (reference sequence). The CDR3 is CASRSGINYGYTF. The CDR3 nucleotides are TGTGCCAGCCGCTCAGGGATTAACTATGGCTACACCTTC.